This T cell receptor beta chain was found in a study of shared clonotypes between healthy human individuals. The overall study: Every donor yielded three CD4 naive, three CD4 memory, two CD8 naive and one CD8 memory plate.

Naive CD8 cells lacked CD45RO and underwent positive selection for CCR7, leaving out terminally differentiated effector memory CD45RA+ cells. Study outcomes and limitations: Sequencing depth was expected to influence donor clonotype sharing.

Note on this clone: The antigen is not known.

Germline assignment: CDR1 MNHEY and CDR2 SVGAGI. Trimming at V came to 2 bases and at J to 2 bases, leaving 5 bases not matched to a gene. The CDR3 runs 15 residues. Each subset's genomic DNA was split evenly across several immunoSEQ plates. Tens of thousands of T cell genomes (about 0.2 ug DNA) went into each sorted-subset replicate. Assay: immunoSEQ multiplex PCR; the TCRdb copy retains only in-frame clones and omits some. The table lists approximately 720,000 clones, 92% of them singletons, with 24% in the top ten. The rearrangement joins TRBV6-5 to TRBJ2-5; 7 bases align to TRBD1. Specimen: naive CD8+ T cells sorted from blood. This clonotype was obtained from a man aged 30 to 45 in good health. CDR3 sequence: CASSYIRDRQETQYF. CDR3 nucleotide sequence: TGTGCCAGCAGTTACATACGGGACAGACAAGAGACCCAGTACTTC.